This TCR beta chain comes out of a study of regulatory dendritic cells for organ transplantation. In the study overall: LPS was added to dendritic cell cultures on day 6.

Worth noting for this clone: What it binds is unknown.

Sequencing used immunoSEQ multiplex PCR; TCRdb keeps in-frame clones, though not all of them. The sample contains some 7,800 clones, around 70% of which appear only once. Sorted subsets were CFSE-labeled and cultured approximately 5 days with allogeneic dendritic cells. V lost 0 bases to trimming and J lost 2 bases, with 6 bases between them. Germline V gene sequence: CDR1 SGDLS, CDR2 YYNGEE. This CDR3 has 14 residues. The receptor comes from a human donor in good health. The sample comprised memory CD4+ T cells from blood cultured with dendritic cells. Subset reported: CD45RO+ memory T cells. The chain carries TRBV9 and TRBJ2-1, with D hard to call. CDR3 sequence: CASSVAETYNEQFF. The CDR3 region has the DNA TGTGCCAGCAGCGTAGCGGAGACCTACAATGAGCAGTTCTTC.